A single sample gave rise to the 30 T cell receptor beta chains below, sequenced in a study of shared clonotypes between healthy human individuals. Method: immunoSEQ multiplex PCR; TCRdb's copy keeps in-frame clones and lacks some. The sample has around 640,000 clones, approximately 96% seen once; the top ten hold approximately 0.1%. CD8 cells regarded as naive lacked CD45RO, were positively chosen for CCR7, and omitted terminally differentiated effector memory CD45RA+ cells. Material for sequencing was naive CD8+ T cells sorted from blood. The origin of the receptors is a woman in her thirties in good health.

The chain is built from TRBV18 and TRBJ2-1; unclear D gene. V lost 0 bases and J lost 5, with 14 bases in between. The CDR3 consists of 16 residues. Germline V gene lookup returns CDR1 KGHSH and CDR2 LQKENI. CDR3 nucleotides: TGTGCCAGCTCACCACCTCGGGTGGATGTCAACAATGAGCAGTTCTTC. This encodes CASSPPRVDVNNEQFF.

The chain couples TRBV6-5 to TRBJ2-1, with 14 bases fitting TRBD2. Germline-derived CDR1 and CDR2 are MNHEY and SVGAGI. With V trimmed by 6 bases and J by 9 bases, 4 bases remained unmatched. The CDR3 has 14 amino acids. CDR3 region: CASSEGLAGVEQFF. CDR3 nucleotide sequence: TGTGCCAGCAGCGAGGGACTAGCGGGAGTTGAGCAGTTCTTC.

The chain joins TRBV5-6 to TRBJ2-3, with TRBD2 identical over 8 bases. Germline CDR1 SGHDT, CDR2 YYEEEE. Trimming removed 0 bases from V and 9 bases from J; junction bases left unmatched: 9. The CDR3 covers 15 residues. The CDR3 here is CASSLDERGLMTQYF. The CDR3 DNA sequence: TGTGCCAGCAGCTTGGATGAGCGGGGGCTAATGACGCAGTATTTT.

The rearrangement uses TRBV6-5 and TRBJ2-1; D may be TRBD2 (5 bases). Germline V CDR1 and CDR2: MNHEY, SVGAGI. The CDR3 is made up of 13 amino acids. Trimming stripped 2 bases from V and 10 bases from J, with 12 bases between. The CDR3 DNA follows: TGTGCCAGCAGTTACACCCACGGGAACGAGCAGTTCTTC. As protein: CASSYTHGNEQFF.

V usage is TRBV2 and J usage is TRBJ2-6; 8 nucleotides line up with TRBD1. The trim removed 2 bases at V and 4 bases at J, leaving 10 bases unmatched. This CDR3 has 18 amino acids. Germline-derived CDR1 and CDR2 are SNHLY and FYNNEI. In nucleotides, the CDR3 is TGTGCCAGCAGTGAATTGGCAGGGGGCGCGGAAGGGGCCAACGTCCTGACTTTC. Its translation is CASSELAGGAEGANVLTF. Combining the CDR3 with reference TRBV2 and TRBJ2-6 gives the whole variable domain EPEVTQTPSHQVTQMGQEVILRCVPISNHLYFYWYRQILGQKVEFLVSFYNNEISEKSEIFDDQFSVERPDGSNFTLKIRSTKLEDSAMYFCASSELAGGAEGANVLTFGAGSRLTVL.

The CDR3 sequence: CASRLTRGEQYF. The CDR3 DNA is TGTGCCAGCAGACTGACTAGAGGAGAGCAGTACTTC. The chain has TRBV5-4 and TRBJ2-7, with a tentative D call TRBD2 (6 bases). Germline lookup yields CDR1 SGHNT and CDR2 YYREEE (reference sequence). CDR3 length: 12 amino acids. The germline V and J ends were trimmed by 5 bases and 7 bases, with 13 bases remaining between them.

V gene TRBV2 combines with J gene TRBJ1-2; D not resolved. Trimming pared 5 bases from V and 6 bases from J, leaving 13 bases between. CDR3 length: 13 residues. From germline, CDR1 is SNHLY and CDR2 FYNNEI. The CDR3 bases are TGTGCCAGCAGTCCCACCCGGATCGATGGCTACACCTTC. Translated, it gives CASSPTRIDGYTF.

The chain couples TRBV7-9 to TRBJ2-5; weak D call: TRBD2 (6 bases). The J call could be wrong; TRBJ2-7 is a better fit for the DNA end. The CDR3 is 12 amino acids. Germline CDR1 SEHNR, CDR2 FQNEAQ (reference sequence). The CDR3: CASSPGGDEQYF. The CDR3, as DNA: TGTGCCAGCAGTCCGGGCGGGGACGAGCAGTACTTC.

The J gene is TRBJ2-2, the V gene TRBV4-2; 10 bases are a match to TRBD2. In germline, CDR1 is LGHNA, CDR2 YNFKEQ. V lost 4 bases and J lost 6; bases outside the gene matches: 2. This CDR3 comprises 14 residues. CDR3 bases: TGTGCCAGCAGCCGCCTAGCGGGAGCCGGGGAGCTGTTTTTT. Translating it yields CASSRLAGAGELFF.

In the case of this clone: Other DNA sequences in the same sample also yield this CDR3. This chain uses TRBV27 with TRBJ2-1; D ambiguous. Trimming cost V 3 bases and J 6 bases, with 6 bases left between them. Germline loops: CDR1 MNHEY, CDR2 SMNVEV (reference sequence). This CDR3 comprises 12 residues. In DNA form, the CDR3 reads TGTGCCAGCAGTTTTGGCGGCAATGAGCAGTTCTTC. It is translated as CASSFGGNEQFF.

This chain links TRBV28 with TRBJ2-7, with 10 bases matching TRBD1. V was pared by 4 bases and J by 2 bases, with 5 bases of the junction left unmatched. The CDR3 runs 15 residues. Germline V gives CDR1 MDHEN, CDR2 SYDVKM. The CDR3 spells CASSWGTGEAYEQYF. CDR3 DNA sequence: TGTGCCAGCAGTTGGGGGACAGGGGAGGCCTACGAGCAGTACTTC.

The rearrangement joins TRBV15 to TRBJ1-2; tentative D call: TRBD1 (5 bases). The V and J ends lost 4 bases and 4 bases respectively, with 16 bases between them. The CDR3 is 15 residues long. Germline CDR1 reads LNHNV; CDR2 reads YYDKDF (reference sequence). The CDR3 loop is CATSTAGGIGYGYTF. As DNA, the CDR3 is TGTGCCACCAGCACGGCGGGGGGAATCGGCTATGGCTACACCTTC. The whole variable domain, filled in from reference TRBV15 and TRBJ1-2, reads DAMVIQNPRYQVTQFGKPVTLSCSQTLNHNVMYWYQQKSSQAPKLLFHYYDKDFNNEADTPDNFQSRRPNTSFCFLDIRSPGLGDTAMYLCATSTAGGIGYGYTFGSGTRLTVV.

This clone was seen only once. This chain connects TRBV4-2 to TRBJ2-3, with TRBD2 matching 7 bases. The CDR3 runs to 17 residues. CDR1 is LGHNA and CDR2 is YNFKEQ in the germline V gene. The ends lost 0 bases at V and 1 base at J; junction bases unmatched: 7. The CDR3 loop is CASSQDTRLAGTDTQYF. The CDR3 region has the DNA TGTGCCAGCAGCCAAGATACACGCCTAGCGGGCACAGATACGCAGTATTTT.

The J gene is TRBJ2-7, the V gene TRBV10-2, with D possibly TRBD1 on 7 matching bases. Germline CDR1 WSHSY, CDR2 SAAADI. The V end lost 2 bases, the J end lost 3 bases, and 11 bases lay between the germline ends. The CDR3 extends over 14 amino acids. The CDR3 bases are TGCGCCAGCAGTGAGAGCAGGGGGGTCTACGAGCAGTACTTC. Amino acid sequence: CASSESRGVYEQYF.

The gene calls are TRBV19 and TRBJ2-1; TRBD1 matches at 10 bases. V lost 7 bases, J lost 9 bases, and 9 bases stayed unmatched. The CDR3 length is 14 residues. In germline, CDR1 is LNHDA, CDR2 SQIVND (reference sequence). DNA for the CDR3: TGTGCCAGTAACATCGGACAGGGGGTAGTTGAGCAGTTCTTC. As protein: CASNIGQGVVEQFF.

The chain is built from TRBV19 and TRBJ2-7; D is undetermined. The ends were cut back, 1 base at V and 0 bases at J, with 16 bases in the middle. CDR3 length: 17 amino acids. Germline V gene sequence: CDR1 LNHDA, CDR2 SQIVND (reference sequence). CDR3 region: CASSIAFSAEISYEQYF. CDR3 DNA sequence: TGTGCCAGTAGTATAGCTTTTTCAGCTGAGATCTCCTACGAGCAGTACTTC. Together with reference TRBV19 and TRBJ2-7, the CDR3 gives the full variable domain: DGGITQSPKYLFRKEGQNVTLSCEQNLNHDAMYWYRQDPGQGLRLIYYSQIVNDFQKGDIAEGYSVSREKKESFPLTVTSAQKNPTAFYLCASSIAFSAEISYEQYFGPGTRLTVT.

The gene calls are TRBV29-1 and TRBJ1-2; possible D gene TRBD1, 6 bases. This CDR3 comprises 13 residues. V lost 5 bases, J lost 8 bases, and 18 bases lay in between. The V gene's germline CDR1 is SQVTM and CDR2 ANQGSEA. The CDR3 nucleotides are TGCAGCGTTAGGGAGGGGGAGTTCCAAGGCTACACCTTC. Translation gives CSVREGEFQGYTF.

J is TRBJ1-6 and V is TRBV13, with TRBD1 matching over 7 bases. The germline V gene encodes CDR1 PRHDT and CDR2 FYEKMQ (reference sequence). V was clipped by 0 bases and J by 8 bases; unmatched bases: 4. The length of the CDR3 is 15 residues. CDR3 nucleotides: TGTGCCAGCAGCTTAGGGGGACAGACGGATTCACCCCTCCACTTT. The encoded protein is CASSLGGQTDSPLHF.

V and J are TRBV28 and TRBJ2-1, with 10 positions matching TRBD2. CDR3 length: 16 amino acids. Trimming took 2 bases from V and 6 from J; bases not matched to a gene: 7. Germline V gene sequence: CDR1 MDHEN, CDR2 SYDVKM. The CDR3 spells CASSLGHSGRFNEQFF. In DNA, the CDR3 is TGTGCCAGCAGTTTAGGTCATAGCGGGAGGTTCAATGAGCAGTTCTTC.

The chain links TRBV7-8 to TRBJ2-5; D uncertain. This CDR3 has 13 amino acids. Germline V gene sequence: CDR1 SGHVS, CDR2 FQNEAQ. Trimming took 7 bases from V and 5 from J, leaving 14 bases between them. The CDR3 spells CASIPVGSETQYF. The CDR3 coding sequence is TGTGCCAGCATCCCCGTCGGATCGGAGACCCAGTACTTC.

The chain recombines TRBV5-4 with TRBJ2-3; D not resolved. Germline loops: CDR1 SGHNT, CDR2 YYREEE (reference sequence). V was shortened by 1 base and J by 2 bases, with 5 bases between the two germline ends. The CDR3 covers 13 residues. CDR3 DNA sequence: TGTGCCAGCAGCTTGTTATCCACAGATACGCAGTATTTT. Translated: CASSLLSTDTQYF.

This rearrangement joins TRBV9 to TRBJ1-2; tentative D call: TRBD1 (5 bases). This CDR3 region has 12 residues. Trimming left V 6 bases short and J 9 bases short, with 15 bases between. Germline V gives CDR1 SGDLS, CDR2 YYNGEE. The CDR3 nucleotides read TGTGCCAGCACCAGGGATGAACCGAGCTACACCTTC. It translates to CASTRDEPSYTF. Full variable domain (missing parts from reference TRBV9 and TRBJ1-2): DSGVTQTPKHLITATGQRVTLRCSPRSGDLSVYWYQQSLDQGLQFLIQYYNGEERAKGNILERFSAQQFPDLHSELNLSSLELGDSALYFCASTRDEPSYTFGSGTRLTVV.

The CDR3 DNA is TGTGCCAGCAGTTTATACGGGGGTAGCACTGAAGCTTTCTTT. This gives the protein CASSLYGGSTEAFF. This chain uses TRBV28 with TRBJ1-1; possibly TRBD1 for D (5 bases). Trimming left V 1 base short and J 4 bases short, with 10 bases between. The CDR3 runs to 14 residues. Looked up from germline, CDR1 is MDHEN and CDR2 is SYDVKM.

The V call is TRBV27, the J call TRBJ2-7, with 8 bases identical to TRBD1. Germline V lookup: CDR1 MNHEY, CDR2 SMNVEV (reference sequence). V dropped 4 bases and J dropped 7; count of bases not matched to a gene: 6. This CDR3 has 13 residues. CDR3 nucleotides: TGTGCCAGCAGTTCAGGACAGGGTTGGGAGCAGTACTTC. Translated: CASSSGQGWEQYF.

The chain joins TRBV29-1 to TRBJ2-1; 9 bases are shared with TRBD2. The CDR3 loop spans 16 amino acids. V lost 7 bases to trimming and J lost 7 bases; unmatched junction nucleotides: 17. The germline CDR1 and CDR2 sequences are SQVTM and ANQGSEA. The CDR3 sequence is CSAAGHSGSFRNEQFF. DNA of the CDR3: TGCAGCGCTGCGGGCCATAGCGGGAGTTTTAGGAATGAGCAGTTCTTC.

V is TRBV2 and J is TRBJ1-4; D not certain. V shed 2 bases and J shed 8 bases, with 12 bases lying between them. Germline V gives CDR1 SNHLY, CDR2 FYNNEI. CDR3 length: 14 residues. CDR3: CASSEIGSGEKLFF. CDR3 nucleotides: TGTGCCAGCAGTGAAATAGGGTCGGGGGAAAAACTGTTTTTT.

J is TRBJ2-1 and V is TRBV7-9, with D possibly being TRBD2 (5 bases). V shed 3 bases and J shed 4 bases, with 7 bases lying between them. Germline loops: CDR1 SEHNR, CDR2 FQNEAQ (reference sequence). This CDR3 is built from 13 residues. The CDR3 loop reads CASSFGEYNEQFF. CDR3 sequence (DNA): TGTGCCAGCAGCTTCGGGGAATACAATGAGCAGTTCTTC.

The V call is TRBV28, the J call TRBJ2-1, with no clear D. V lost 3 bases to trimming and J lost 6 bases, with 9 bases between them. CDR1 is MDHEN, CDR2 SYDVKM, per germline. The CDR3 runs 13 residues. In DNA form, the CDR3 reads TGTGCCAGCAGTTTCCTACTTGCCAATGAGCAGTTCTTC. Amino acid sequence: CASSFLLANEQFF.

This sequence joins TRBV19 and TRBJ2-7; D unresolved. CDR1 LNHDA and CDR2 SQIVND come from the germline V gene (reference sequence). This CDR3 region has 13 residues. Trimming left V 5 bases short and J 2 bases short, with 10 bases between. Written as DNA, the CDR3 is TGTGCCAGTAGTTGGAGCACTACCTACGAGCAGTACTTC. This translates into CASSWSTTYEQYF.

This clone came up once. The rearrangement links TRBV13 to TRBJ2-7, with D possibly being TRBD1 (5 bases). The CDR3 covers 13 residues. V was trimmed by 4 bases and J by 3 bases, leaving 10 bases between them. The germline V gene encodes CDR1 PRHDT and CDR2 FYEKMQ (reference sequence). DNA for the CDR3: TGTGCCAGCAGCTACGCAGGGAACTACGAGCAGTACTTC. Translating it yields CASSYAGNYEQYF.